The sequence of this TCR beta chain was determined in a study of shared clonotypes between healthy human individuals. Looking at the study overall: CD4 naive and memory got three plates each, CD8 naive two, CD8 memory one.

Study results and caveats: The study drew on few donors, limiting represented genetic and exposure-history diversity. The sole specimen, blood, was sampled, and tissue repertoires likely differ.

Clones were sequenced by immunoSEQ multiplex PCR, and TCRdb holds only the in-frame ones, with some missing. The profile covers millions of clones, with 93% appearing a single time and 0.39% taken by the ten largest. Comment on this clone: Its specificity is not known.

The TCR originated in a young man in good health. Some clones in this sample may be carry-over from other donors' samples. The sequencing input was naive CD4+ T cells from PBMCs. Specified subset: CD45RA+ positively selected.

The chain's CDR3 is CASSAITGELFF. CDR3 DNA sequence: TGCGCCAGCAGCGCTATTACCGGGGAGCTGTTTTTT. The chain joins TRBV4-1 to TRBJ2-2; no clear D. Germline CDR1 MGHRA, CDR2 YSYEKL. The CDR3 totals 12 residues. V was cut by 5 bases and J by 5 bases, with 6 bases left in between.